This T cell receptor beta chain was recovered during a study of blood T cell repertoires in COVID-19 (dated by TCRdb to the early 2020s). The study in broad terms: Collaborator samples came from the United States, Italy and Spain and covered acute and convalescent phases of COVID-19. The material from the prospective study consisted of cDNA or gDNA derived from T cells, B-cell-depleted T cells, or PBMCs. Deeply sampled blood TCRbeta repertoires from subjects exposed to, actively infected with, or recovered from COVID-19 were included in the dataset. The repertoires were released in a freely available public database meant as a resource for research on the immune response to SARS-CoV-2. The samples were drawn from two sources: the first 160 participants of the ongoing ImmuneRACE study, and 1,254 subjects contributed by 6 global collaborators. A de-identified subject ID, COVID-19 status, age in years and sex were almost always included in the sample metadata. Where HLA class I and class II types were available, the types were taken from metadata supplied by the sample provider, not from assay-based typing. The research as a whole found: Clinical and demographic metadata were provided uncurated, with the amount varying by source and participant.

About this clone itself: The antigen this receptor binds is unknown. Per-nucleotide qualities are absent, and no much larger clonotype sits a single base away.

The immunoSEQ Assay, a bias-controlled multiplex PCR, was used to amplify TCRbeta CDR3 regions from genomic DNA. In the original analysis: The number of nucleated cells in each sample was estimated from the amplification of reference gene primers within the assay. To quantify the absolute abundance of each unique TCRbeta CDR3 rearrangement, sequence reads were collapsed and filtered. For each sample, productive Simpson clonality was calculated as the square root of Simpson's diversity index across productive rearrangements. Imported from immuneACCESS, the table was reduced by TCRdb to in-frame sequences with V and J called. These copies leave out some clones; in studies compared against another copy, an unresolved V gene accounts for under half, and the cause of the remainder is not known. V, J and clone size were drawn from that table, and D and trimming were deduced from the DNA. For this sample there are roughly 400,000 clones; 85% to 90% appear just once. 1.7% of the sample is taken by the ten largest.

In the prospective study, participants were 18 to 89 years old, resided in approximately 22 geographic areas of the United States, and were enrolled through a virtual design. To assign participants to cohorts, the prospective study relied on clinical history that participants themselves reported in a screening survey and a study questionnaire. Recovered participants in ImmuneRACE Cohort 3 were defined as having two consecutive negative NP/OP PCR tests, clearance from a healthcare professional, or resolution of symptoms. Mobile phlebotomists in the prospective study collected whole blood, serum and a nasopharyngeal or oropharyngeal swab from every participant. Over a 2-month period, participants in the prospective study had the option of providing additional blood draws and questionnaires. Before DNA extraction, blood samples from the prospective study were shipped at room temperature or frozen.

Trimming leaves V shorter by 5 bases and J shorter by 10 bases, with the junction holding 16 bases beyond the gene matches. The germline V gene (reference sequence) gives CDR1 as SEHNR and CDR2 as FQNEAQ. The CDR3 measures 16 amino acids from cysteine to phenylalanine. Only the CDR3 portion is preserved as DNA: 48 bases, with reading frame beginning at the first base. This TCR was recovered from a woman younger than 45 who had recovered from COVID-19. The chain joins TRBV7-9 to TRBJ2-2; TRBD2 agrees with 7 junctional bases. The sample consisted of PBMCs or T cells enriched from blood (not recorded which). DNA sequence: TGTGCCAGCAGCAACCCCCAGAGCGGGGCACCGCCGGAGCTGTTTTTT. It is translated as CASSNPQSGAPPELFF.